This T cell receptor (beta chain) was profiled in a study of blood T cell repertoires in COVID-19. Study-level information: Samples taken during acute and convalescent COVID-19 were collected in the United States, Italy and Spain. PBMCs, B-cell-depleted T cells, or T cells were the source of the cDNA or gDNA that made up the material.

V was shortened by 3 bases and J by 0 bases, with 9 bases between the two germline ends. The length of the CDR3 is 14 residues. Germline assignment: CDR1 SGDLS and CDR2 YYNGEE. In the authors' methods: It was from reference gene primer amplification that nucleated cell counts were estimated. The table came from immunoSEQ multiplex PCR; TCRdb's copy has only in-frame clones and leaves some out. V and J calls and clone size are as listed in that table; D and trimming were resolved from the DNA. Among around 200,000 clones, 89% were seen once, and the ten largest hold approximately 6.7%. The chain combines TRBV9 with TRBJ2-5, with a weak D call TRBD2 (5 bases). The TCR sequence derives from a man in his forties with acute or convalescent COVID-19. The specimen sequenced was peripheral blood. The CDR3 spells CASSAPGYQETQYF. CDR3 in DNA: TGTGCCAGCAGCGCTCCGGGGTACCAAGAGACCCAGTACTTC.